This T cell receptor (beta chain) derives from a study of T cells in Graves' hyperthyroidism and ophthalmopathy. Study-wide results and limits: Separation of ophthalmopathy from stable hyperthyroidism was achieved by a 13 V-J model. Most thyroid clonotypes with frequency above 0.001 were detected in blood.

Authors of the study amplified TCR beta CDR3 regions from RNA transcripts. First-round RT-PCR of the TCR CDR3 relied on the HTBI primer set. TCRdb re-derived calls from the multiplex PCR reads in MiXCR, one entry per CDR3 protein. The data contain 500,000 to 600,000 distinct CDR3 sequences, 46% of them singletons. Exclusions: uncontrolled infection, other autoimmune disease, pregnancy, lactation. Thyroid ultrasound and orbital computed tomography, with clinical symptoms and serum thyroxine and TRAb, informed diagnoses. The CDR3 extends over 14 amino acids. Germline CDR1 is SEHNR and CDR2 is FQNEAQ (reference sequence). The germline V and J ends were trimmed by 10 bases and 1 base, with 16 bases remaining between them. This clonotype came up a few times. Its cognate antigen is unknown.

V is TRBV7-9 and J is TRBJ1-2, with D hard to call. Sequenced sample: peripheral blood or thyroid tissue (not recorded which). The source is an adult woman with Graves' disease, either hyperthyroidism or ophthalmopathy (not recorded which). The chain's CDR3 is CAITPDPLNYGYTF. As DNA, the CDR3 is TGTGCCATCACGCCCGACCCCCTTAACTATGGCTACACCTTC.